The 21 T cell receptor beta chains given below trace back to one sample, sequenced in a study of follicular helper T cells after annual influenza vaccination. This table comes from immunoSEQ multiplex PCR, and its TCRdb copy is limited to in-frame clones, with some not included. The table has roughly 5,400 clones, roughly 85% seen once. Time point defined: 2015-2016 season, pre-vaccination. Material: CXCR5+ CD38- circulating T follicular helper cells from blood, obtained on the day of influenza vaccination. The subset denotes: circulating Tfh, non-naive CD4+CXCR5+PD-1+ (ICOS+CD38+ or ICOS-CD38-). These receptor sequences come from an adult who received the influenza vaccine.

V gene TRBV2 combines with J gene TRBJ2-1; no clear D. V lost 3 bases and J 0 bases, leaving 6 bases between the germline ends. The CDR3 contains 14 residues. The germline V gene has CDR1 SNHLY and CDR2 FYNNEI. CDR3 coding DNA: TGTGCCAGCAGTGAGGTGAGCTCCTACAATGAGCAGTTCTTC. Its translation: CASSEVSSYNEQFF. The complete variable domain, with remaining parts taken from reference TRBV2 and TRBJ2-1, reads EPEVTQTPSHQVTQMGQEVILRCVPISNHLYFYWYRQILGQKVEFLVSFYNNEISEKSEIFDDQFSVERPDGSNFTLKIRSTKLEDSAMYFCASSEVSSYNEQFFGPGTRLTVL.

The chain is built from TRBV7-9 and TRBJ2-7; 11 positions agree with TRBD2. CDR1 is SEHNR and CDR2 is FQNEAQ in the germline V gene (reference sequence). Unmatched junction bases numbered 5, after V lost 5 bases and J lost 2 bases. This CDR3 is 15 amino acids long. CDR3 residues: CASSETSGRPYEQYF. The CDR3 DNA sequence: TGTGCCAGCAGCGAAACTAGCGGGAGACCCTACGAGCAGTACTTC.

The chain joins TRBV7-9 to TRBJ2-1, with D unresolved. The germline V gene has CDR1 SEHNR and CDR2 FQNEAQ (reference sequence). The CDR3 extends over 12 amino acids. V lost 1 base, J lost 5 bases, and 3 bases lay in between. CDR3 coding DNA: TGTGCCAGCAGCTTAGTGGACAATGAGCAGTTCTTC. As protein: CASSLVDNEQFF.

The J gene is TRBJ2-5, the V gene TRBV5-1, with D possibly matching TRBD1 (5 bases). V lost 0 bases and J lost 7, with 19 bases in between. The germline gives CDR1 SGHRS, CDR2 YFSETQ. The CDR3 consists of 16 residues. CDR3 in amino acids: CASSLEAGSGLGTQYF. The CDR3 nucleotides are TGCGCCAGCAGCTTGGAGGCAGGGTCGGGTCTAGGGACCCAGTACTTC.

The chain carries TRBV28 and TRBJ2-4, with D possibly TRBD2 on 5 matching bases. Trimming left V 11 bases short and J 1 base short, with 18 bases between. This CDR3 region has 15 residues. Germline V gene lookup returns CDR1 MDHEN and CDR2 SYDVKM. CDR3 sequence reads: CARRGILGAKNIQYF. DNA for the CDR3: TGTGCCCGCCGAGGGATTTTGGGGGCCAAAAACATTCAGTACTTC.

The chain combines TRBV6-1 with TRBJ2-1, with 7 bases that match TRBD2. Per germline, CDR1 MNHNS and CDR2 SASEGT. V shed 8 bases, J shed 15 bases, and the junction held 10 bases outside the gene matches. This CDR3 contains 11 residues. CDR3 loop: CASGGGSWLFF. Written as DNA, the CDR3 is TGTGCCAGCGGGGGGGGGAGTTGGCTGTTCTTC.

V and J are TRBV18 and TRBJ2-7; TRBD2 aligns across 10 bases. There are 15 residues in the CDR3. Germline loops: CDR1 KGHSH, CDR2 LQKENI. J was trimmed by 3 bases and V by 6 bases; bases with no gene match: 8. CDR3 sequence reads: CASSRASGRGYEQYF. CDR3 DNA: TGTGCCAGCTCTCGAGCTAGCGGGAGAGGCTACGAGCAGTACTTC.

CDR3 sequence: CASSAGQGFNQPQHF. CDR3 sequence (DNA): TGTGCCAGCTCCGCGGGACAGGGGTTCAATCAGCCCCAGCATTTT. V gene TRBV18 combines with J gene TRBJ1-5, with 10 bases aligning to TRBD1. Unmatched junction bases numbered 5, after V lost 6 bases and J lost 3 bases. This CDR3 is built from 15 residues. Germline CDR1 KGHSH, CDR2 LQKENI. Looking up the rest from reference TRBV18 and TRBJ1-5 gives the full variable domain: NAGVMQNPRHLVRRRGQEARLRCSPMKGHSHVYWYRQLPEEGLKFMVYLQKENIIDESGMPKERFSAEFPKEGPSILRIQQVVRGDSAAYFCASSAGQGFNQPQHFGDGTRLSIL.

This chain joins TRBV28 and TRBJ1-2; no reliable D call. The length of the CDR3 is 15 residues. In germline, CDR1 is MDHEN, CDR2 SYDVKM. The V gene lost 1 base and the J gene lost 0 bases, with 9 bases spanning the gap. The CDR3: CASSLLRPPNYGYTF. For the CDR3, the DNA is TGTGCCAGCAGTTTATTGAGGCCTCCTAACTATGGCTACACCTTC.

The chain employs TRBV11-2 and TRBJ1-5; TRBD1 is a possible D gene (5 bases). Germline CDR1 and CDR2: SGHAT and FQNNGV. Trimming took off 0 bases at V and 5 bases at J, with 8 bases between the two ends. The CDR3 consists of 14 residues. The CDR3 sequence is CASSLDRGDQPQHF. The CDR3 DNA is TGTGCCAGCAGCTTAGATCGAGGGGATCAGCCCCAGCATTTT.

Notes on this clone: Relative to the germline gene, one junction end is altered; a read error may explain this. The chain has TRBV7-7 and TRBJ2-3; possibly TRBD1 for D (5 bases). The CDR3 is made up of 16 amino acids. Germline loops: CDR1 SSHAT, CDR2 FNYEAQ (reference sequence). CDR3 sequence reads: CASSLGVGVKTDTQYF. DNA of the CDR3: TGTGCTAGCAGCTTAGGGGTTGGGGTAAAGACAGATACGCAGTATTTT.

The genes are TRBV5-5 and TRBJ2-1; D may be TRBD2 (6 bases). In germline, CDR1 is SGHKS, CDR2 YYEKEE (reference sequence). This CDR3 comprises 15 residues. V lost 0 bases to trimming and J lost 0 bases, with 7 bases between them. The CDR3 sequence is CASSLGDSSYNEQFF. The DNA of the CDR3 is TGTGCCAGCAGCTTGGGGGACTCCTCCTACAATGAGCAGTTCTTC.

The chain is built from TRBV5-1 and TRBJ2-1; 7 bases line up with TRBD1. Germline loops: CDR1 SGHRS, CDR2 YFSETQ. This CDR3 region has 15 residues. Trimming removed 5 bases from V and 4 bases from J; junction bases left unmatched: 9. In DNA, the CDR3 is TGCGCCAGCAGGACCGGGGACAGCCCTTACAATGAGCAGTTCTTC. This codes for CASRTGDSPYNEQFF. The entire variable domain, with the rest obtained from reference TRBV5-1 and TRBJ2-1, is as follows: KAGVTQTPRYLIKTRGQQVTLSCSPISGHRSVSWYQQTPGQGLQFLFEYFSETQRNKGNFPGRFSGRQFSNSRSEMNVSTLELGDSALYLCASRTGDSPYNEQFFGPGTRLTVL.

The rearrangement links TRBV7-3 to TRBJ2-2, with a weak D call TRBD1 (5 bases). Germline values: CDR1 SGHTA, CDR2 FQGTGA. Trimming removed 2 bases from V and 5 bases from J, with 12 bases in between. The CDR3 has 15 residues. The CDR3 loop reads CASSLGQGWTGELFF. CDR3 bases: TGTGCCAGCAGCTTAGGTCAGGGTTGGACCGGGGAGCTGTTTTTT.

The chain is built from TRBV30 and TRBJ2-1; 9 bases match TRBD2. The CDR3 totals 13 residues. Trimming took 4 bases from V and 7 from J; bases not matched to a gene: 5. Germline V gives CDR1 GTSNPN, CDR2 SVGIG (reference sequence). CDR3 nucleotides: TGTGCCTGGATGGGACTAGCAGAGAATGAGCAGTTCTTC. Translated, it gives CAWMGLAENEQFF. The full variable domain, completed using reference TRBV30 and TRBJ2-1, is SQTIHQWPATLVQPVGSPLSLECTVEGTSNPNLYWYRQAAGRGLQLLFYSVGIGQISSEVPQNLSASRPQDRQFILSSKKLLLSDSGFYLCAWMGLAENEQFFGPGTRLTVL.

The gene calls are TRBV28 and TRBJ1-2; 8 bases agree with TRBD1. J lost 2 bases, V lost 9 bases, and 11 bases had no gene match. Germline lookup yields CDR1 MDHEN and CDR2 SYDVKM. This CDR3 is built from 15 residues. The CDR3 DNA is TGTGCCAGTTCGTCTGGCAGGGGGCAGAACTATGGCTACACCTTC. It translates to CASSSGRGQNYGYTF.

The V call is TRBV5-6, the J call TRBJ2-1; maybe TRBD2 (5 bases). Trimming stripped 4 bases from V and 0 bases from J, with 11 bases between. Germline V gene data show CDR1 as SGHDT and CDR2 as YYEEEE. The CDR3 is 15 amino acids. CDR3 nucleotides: TGTGCCAGCAGCCGTACTAGGGTCTCCTACAATGAGCAGTTCTTC. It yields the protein CASSRTRVSYNEQFF.

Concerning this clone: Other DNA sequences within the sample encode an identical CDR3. In DNA form, the CDR3 reads TGTGCTAGTGGCCGGACAGGGGGCCTGGAGACCCAGTACTTC. It translates to CASGRTGGLETQYF. V is TRBV12-5 and J is TRBJ2-5; TRBD1 agrees at 11 bases. V lost 6 bases to trimming and J lost 5 bases; unmatched junction nucleotides: 5. This CDR3 has 14 residues. Germline values: CDR1 LGHNT, CDR2 FRNRAP.

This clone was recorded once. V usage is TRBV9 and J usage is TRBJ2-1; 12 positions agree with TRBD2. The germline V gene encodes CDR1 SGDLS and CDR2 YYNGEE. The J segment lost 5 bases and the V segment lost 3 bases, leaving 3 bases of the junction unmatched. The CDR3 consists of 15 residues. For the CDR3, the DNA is TGTGCCAGCAGCGCACTAGCGGGAGGAGACAATGAGCAGTTCTTC. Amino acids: CASSALAGGDNEQFF. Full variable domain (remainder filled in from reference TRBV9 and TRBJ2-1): DSGVTQTPKHLITATGQRVTLRCSPRSGDLSVYWYQQSLDQGLQFLIQYYNGEERAKGNILERFSAQQFPDLHSELNLSSLELGDSALYFCASSALAGGDNEQFFGPGTRLTVL.

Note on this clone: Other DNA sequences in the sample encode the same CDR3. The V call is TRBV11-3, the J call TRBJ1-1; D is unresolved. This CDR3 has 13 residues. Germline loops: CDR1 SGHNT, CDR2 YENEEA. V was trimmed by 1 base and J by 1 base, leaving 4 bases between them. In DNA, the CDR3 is TGTGCCAGCAGCTTAGGAGAGAACACTGAAGCTTTCTTT. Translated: CASSLGENTEAFF. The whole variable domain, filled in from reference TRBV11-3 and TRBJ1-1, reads EAGVVQSPRYKIIEKKQPVAFWCNPISGHNTLYWYLQNLGQGPELLIRYENEEAVDDSQLPKDRFSAERLKGVDSTLKIQPAELGDSAVYLCASSLGENTEAFFGQGTRLTVV.

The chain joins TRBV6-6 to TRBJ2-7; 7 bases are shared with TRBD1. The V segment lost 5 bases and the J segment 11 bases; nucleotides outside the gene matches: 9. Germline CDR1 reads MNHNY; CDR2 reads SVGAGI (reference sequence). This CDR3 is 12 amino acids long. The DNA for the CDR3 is TGTGCCAGCAGTGGACGGGACAGCCTGAAGTACTTC. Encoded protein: CASSGRDSLKYF.